The clone carrying this TCR beta chain was seen more than once but under ten times. What it recognizes is unknown. The data derive from a study of response to subunit inactivated influenza vaccine. MiXCR, run by TCRdb on the RT-PCR reads, gives a single entry per CDR3 protein. The sample gives 500,000 to 550,000 distinct CDR3 sequences, around 8% of which show up once; 10% to 15% is in the top ten. Points from the study as a whole: A suggestion made by the authors is that each seasonal influenza vaccination recruits few new T cells.

Source: PBMCs from blood, taken around 25 months after vaccination. This sequence originates from a man in his fifties or sixties who received an inactivated influenza vaccine.

The CDR3: CASRQTPGQEFFYYGYTF. The CDR3 coding sequence is TGTGCCAGCAGACAAACGCCGGGACAGGAGTTCTTTTACTATGGCTACACCTTC. The chain couples TRBV11-2 to TRBJ1-2; TRBD1 aligns across 8 bases. The CDR3 runs 18 residues. The trim removed 6 bases at V and 3 bases at J, leaving 18 bases unmatched. Germline CDR1 and CDR2: SGHAT and FQNNGV.